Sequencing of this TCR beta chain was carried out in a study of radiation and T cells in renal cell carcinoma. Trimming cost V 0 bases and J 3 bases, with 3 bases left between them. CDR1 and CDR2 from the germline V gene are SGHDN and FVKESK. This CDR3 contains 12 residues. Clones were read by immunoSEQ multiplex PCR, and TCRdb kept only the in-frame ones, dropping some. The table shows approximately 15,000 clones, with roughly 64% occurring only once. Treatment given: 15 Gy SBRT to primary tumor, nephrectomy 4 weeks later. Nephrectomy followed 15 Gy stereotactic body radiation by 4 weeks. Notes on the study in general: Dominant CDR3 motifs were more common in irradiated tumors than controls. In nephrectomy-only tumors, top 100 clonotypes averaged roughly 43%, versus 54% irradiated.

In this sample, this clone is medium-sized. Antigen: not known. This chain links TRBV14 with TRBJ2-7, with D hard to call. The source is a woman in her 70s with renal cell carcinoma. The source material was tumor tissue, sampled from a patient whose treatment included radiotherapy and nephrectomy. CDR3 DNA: TGTGCCAGCAGCCAAGACGGCTACGAGCAGTACTTC. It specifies CASSQDGYEQYF. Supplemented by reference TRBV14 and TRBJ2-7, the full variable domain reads EAGVTQFPSHSVIEKGQTVTLRCDPISGHDNLYWYRRVMGKEIKFLLHFVKESKQDESGMPNNRFLAERTGGTYSTLKVQPAELEDSGVYFCASSQDGYEQYFGPGTRLTVT.